The rows below give T cell receptor beta chains drawn from one sample of a study of blood T cell repertoires in COVID-19. The repertoire was sequenced with immunoSEQ multiplex PCR; TCRdb's copy has only in-frame clones and lacks some. Among some 370,000 clones listed, 89% were seen once. The specimen was peripheral blood. The receptor set was obtained from a man aged 40-49 years with acute or convalescent COVID-19. The CDR3 runs from the conserved cysteine through the conserved F or W. Each record gives: D gene, clone size, V gene, J gene, CDR3 protein. D genes are given only for firm matches. Not every row has a clone size; where given, it reads once, few, many or a size class.

d_gene: .; abundance: .; v_gene: TRBV4-1; j_gene: TRBJ2-7; CDR3aa: CASRDSIRTQYF
d_gene: TRBD1; abundance: .; v_gene: TRBV28; j_gene: TRBJ1-5; CDR3aa: CASSNLQGDNQPQHF
d_gene: .; abundance: .; v_gene: TRBV11-2; j_gene: TRBJ1-6; CDR3aa: CASSLSNGPLHF
d_gene: .; abundance: .; v_gene: TRBV5-8; j_gene: TRBJ1-1; CDR3aa: CASSFGQPGIEAFF
d_gene: .; abundance: .; v_gene: TRBV20-1; j_gene: TRBJ1-3; CDR3aa: CSASNGIVDGNTIYF
d_gene: .; abundance: .; v_gene: TRBV30; j_gene: TRBJ1-5; CDR3aa: CAWSDGQSSNQPQHF
d_gene: .; abundance: many; v_gene: TRBV2; j_gene: TRBJ1-4; CDR3aa: CASKVGTINEKLFF
d_gene: .; abundance: .; v_gene: TRBV7-2; j_gene: TRBJ1-5; CDR3aa: CASSLARFNQPQHF
d_gene: TRBD1; abundance: .; v_gene: TRBV28; j_gene: TRBJ1-1; CDR3aa: CASSRQGNTEAFF
d_gene: TRBD2; abundance: .; v_gene: TRBV27; j_gene: TRBJ2-4; CDR3aa: CASRRLAGGLWNIQYF
d_gene: TRBD1; abundance: .; v_gene: TRBV9; j_gene: TRBJ2-3; CDR3aa: CASSRDSTDTQYF
d_gene: .; abundance: .; v_gene: TRBV4-3; j_gene: TRBJ1-3; CDR3aa: CASSQGVGANGNTIYF
d_gene: .; abundance: once; v_gene: TRBV30; j_gene: TRBJ1-6; CDR3aa: CAWSLAVANSPLHF
d_gene: TRBD1; abundance: .; v_gene: TRBV30; j_gene: TRBJ2-5; CDR3aa: CAWSAGGQETQYF